This is a list of T cell receptor beta chains from one sample in a study of cytomegalovirus exposure and HLA in healthy donors. Repertoires were generated with immunoSEQ multiplex PCR, while TCRdb's copy carries only in-frame clones and drops some. The sample includes under 200,000 clones, over 80% of them seen just once. Source material: PBMCs. The receptors derive from a human donor in good health. CDR3s include the opening cysteine and the closing phenylalanine or tryptophan. The D gene is left open where the match is weak. Clone size is shown for a subset of rows, as once, few, many or a class of expanded clone.

abundance: -
v_gene: TRBV5-1
d_gene: TRBD1
j_gene: TRBJ2-7
CDR3aa: CASTGTGGYEQYF
CDR3nt: TGCGCCAGCACTGGGACAGGTGGCTACGAGCAGTACTTC

abundance: -
v_gene: TRBV5-1
d_gene: -
j_gene: TRBJ1-1
CDR3aa: CASSSMGAPVTEAFF
CDR3nt: TGCGCCAGCAGCAGTATGGGGGCGCCTGTCACTGAAGCTTTCTTT

abundance: -
v_gene: TRBV6-5
d_gene: -
j_gene: TRBJ1-5
CDR3aa: CASSTGQTNQPQHF
CDR3nt: TGTGCCAGCAGTACTGGACAGACTAATCAGCCCCAGCATTTT

abundance: -
v_gene: TRBV9
d_gene: TRBD1
j_gene: TRBJ1-3
CDR3aa: CASSLDRGDTIYF
CDR3nt: TGTGCCAGCAGCCTCGACAGGGGGGACACCATATATTTT

abundance: -
v_gene: TRBV7-2
d_gene: -
j_gene: TRBJ2-1
CDR3aa: CASSLAGGLSSYNEQFF
CDR3nt: TGTGCCAGCAGCTTAGCGGGGGGGCTGAGCTCCTACAATGAGCAGTTCTTC

abundance: -
v_gene: TRBV27
d_gene: -
j_gene: TRBJ2-1
CDR3aa: CASSRRGPRSSYNEQFF
CDR3nt: TGTGCCAGCAGCCGGCGGGGGCCCAGAAGCTCCTACAATGAGCAGTTCTTC

abundance: once
v_gene: TRBV4-1
d_gene: -
j_gene: TRBJ2-3
CDR3aa: CASSQDPSLPDTQYF
CDR3nt: TGCGCCAGCAGCCAAGATCCTAGCTTGCCAGATACGCAGTATTTT

abundance: -
v_gene: TRBV4-3
d_gene: -
j_gene: TRBJ2-7
CDR3aa: CASSPGLVSYEQYF
CDR3nt: TGCGCCAGCAGCCCGGGACTGGTCTCCTACGAGCAGTACTTC

abundance: -
v_gene: TRBV19
d_gene: -
j_gene: TRBJ1-5
CDR3aa: CASSIEAGAGNQPQHF
CDR3nt: TGTGCCAGTAGTATAGAAGCGGGGGCGGGCAATCAGCCCCAGCATTTT

abundance: -
v_gene: TRBV7-9
d_gene: -
j_gene: TRBJ1-4
CDR3aa: CASSQKSAEKLFF
CDR3nt: TGTGCCAGCAGTCAAAAGTCAGCGGAAAAACTGTTTTTT

abundance: -
v_gene: TRBV5-1
d_gene: -
j_gene: TRBJ1-2
CDR3aa: CASSLTDQYGYTF
CDR3nt: TGCGCCAGCAGCTTGACAGACCAATATGGCTACACCTTC

abundance: -
v_gene: TRBV7-2
d_gene: TRBD1
j_gene: TRBJ2-3
CDR3aa: CASSLRQGADTQYF
CDR3nt: TGTGCCAGCAGCTTGCGACAGGGCGCAGATACGCAGTATTTT

abundance: -
v_gene: TRBV7-2
d_gene: -
j_gene: TRBJ2-7
CDR3aa: CASSLAGGGPSYEQYF
CDR3nt: TGTGCCAGCAGCTTAGCGGGGGGTGGACCCTCCTACGAGCAGTACTTC

abundance: once
v_gene: TRBV4-2
d_gene: TRBD2
j_gene: TRBJ2-7
CDR3aa: CASSQVALAGGQSYEQYF
CDR3nt: TGTGCCAGCAGCCAAGTAGCACTAGCGGGGGGGCAGTCCTACGAGCAGTACTTC

abundance: few
v_gene: TRBV19
d_gene: -
j_gene: TRBJ1-1
CDR3aa: CASSMAGGCEAFF
CDR3nt: TGTGCCAGTAGTATGGCAGGAGGTTGTGAAGCTTTCTTT

abundance: -
v_gene: TRBV7-9
d_gene: -
j_gene: TRBJ2-2
CDR3aa: CASSSPAQGVNTGELFF
CDR3nt: TGTGCCAGCAGCTCCCCGGCACAGGGCGTGAACACCGGGGAGCTGTTTTTT

abundance: -
v_gene: TRBV5-1
d_gene: -
j_gene: TRBJ2-3
CDR3aa: CASSSLDPTSPRSVWEEDTQYF
CDR3nt: TGCGCCAGCAGCTCTCTTGATCCTACTAGCCCACGCAGTGTATGGGAGGAAGATACGCAGTATTTT